A selection of T cell receptor beta chains follows, all from one sample in a study of CD4 T cells in relation to SARS-CoV-2 and coronaviruses. Repertoires were generated with immunoSEQ multiplex PCR, while TCRdb's copy carries only in-frame clones and drops some. This table holds fewer than 20,000 clones, about four fifths found once. Antigen specificity for these receptors is unknown. Material: CD4+ T cells from PBMCs, cultured in vitro. The receptors originated from a human donor in good health. The conserved cysteine and the conserved F or W are not part of the CDR3 here.

CDR3 protein: ASSQESRGTEAF
V gene: TRBV4-2
J gene: TRBJ1-1

CDR3 protein: ASRPGLTTYGYT
V gene: TRBV28
J gene: TRBJ1-2

CDR3 protein: ASSQGDRVKTGNTIY
V gene: TRBV4-1
J gene: TRBJ1-3

CDR3 protein: ASSYAGPGETQY
V gene: TRBV6-5
J gene: TRBJ2-5

CDR3 protein: ASSPGLAGPSSTAQY
V gene: TRBV2
J gene: TRBJ2-3

CDR3 protein: AWSPRVVDPSYNEQF
V gene: TRBV30
J gene: TRBJ2-1

CDR3 protein: AISDKTGPQETQY
V gene: TRBV10-3
J gene: TRBJ2-5

CDR3 protein: AWSFRGRTEAF
V gene: TRBV30
J gene: TRBJ1-1

CDR3 protein: ASSVTGSATGELF
V gene: TRBV9
J gene: TRBJ2-2

CDR3 protein: ASSFGLHRQDTQY
V gene: TRBV7-3
J gene: TRBJ2-3

CDR3 protein: ASSYAGPNEKLF
V gene: TRBV25-1
J gene: TRBJ1-4

CDR3 protein: ASSHGRTGKREQY
V gene: TRBV11-3
J gene: TRBJ2-7

CDR3 protein: ATSRGTSGRETQY
V gene: TRBV15
J gene: TRBJ2-5

CDR3 protein: ASSHRTSRSAGRFGELF
V gene: TRBV4-1
J gene: TRBJ2-2

CDR3 protein: ASSTGTVGKNIQY
V gene: TRBV5-6
J gene: TRBJ2-4

CDR3 protein: ASSQDLGGSYEQY
V gene: TRBV14
J gene: TRBJ2-7

CDR3 protein: ASSLVPLAGGITDTQY
V gene: TRBV7-9
J gene: TRBJ2-3

CDR3 protein: ASSFNTPNYGYT
V gene: TRBV5-1
J gene: TRBJ1-2

CDR3 protein: ASSLQQGAGQETQY
V gene: TRBV5-5
J gene: TRBJ2-5

CDR3 protein: ASSGHTRGRADIETQY
V gene: TRBV6-1
J gene: TRBJ2-5

CDR3 protein: ASSRGGLVLYGNTIY
V gene: TRBV4-1
J gene: TRBJ1-3

CDR3 protein: ASSLGGTSGSNEQF
V gene: TRBV5-1
J gene: TRBJ2-1

CDR3 protein: ASSLGLAGNNEQF
V gene: TRBV7-8
J gene: TRBJ2-1

CDR3 protein: ASSLSAGVLETQY
V gene: TRBV27
J gene: TRBJ2-5

CDR3 protein: ASSQVSPTATTLINTEAF
V gene: TRBV3-1/TRBV3-2
J gene: TRBJ1-1

CDR3 protein: ATSGQGRTYEQY
V gene: TRBV24-1
J gene: TRBJ2-7

CDR3 protein: ASSQTTSGRRETQY
V gene: TRBV3-1/TRBV3-2
J gene: TRBJ2-5

CDR3 protein: ASSETAGVVYEQF
V gene: TRBV25-1
J gene: TRBJ2-1

CDR3 protein: ASSLGPRQGYEQY
V gene: TRBV5-1
J gene: TRBJ2-7

CDR3 protein: ASSPLERTSTDTQY
V gene: TRBV10-1
J gene: TRBJ2-3

CDR3 protein: ASSLTSGNYEQY
V gene: TRBV5-1
J gene: TRBJ2-7

CDR3 protein: ASSQISGVTNEKLF
V gene: TRBV3-1/TRBV3-2
J gene: TRBJ1-4

CDR3 protein: ASRADSGNEQF
V gene: TRBV19
J gene: TRBJ2-1

CDR3 protein: ASSLGGQGRHYGYT
V gene: TRBV5-1
J gene: TRBJ1-2

CDR3 protein: ASSVGRLASRSTDTQY
V gene: TRBV9
J gene: TRBJ2-3

CDR3 protein: ATSPSDPKGPYEQY
V gene: TRBV24-1
J gene: TRBJ2-7

CDR3 protein: ASSPIQGPNEKLF
V gene: TRBV14
J gene: TRBJ1-4

CDR3 protein: ASSYRDLGDTQY
V gene: TRBV6-6
J gene: TRBJ2-3

CDR3 protein: ASSLAAGGHQPQH
V gene: TRBV28
J gene: TRBJ1-5

CDR3 protein: ASSEYRAGRGETQY
V gene: TRBV6-1
J gene: TRBJ2-5

CDR3 protein: ASSLGQNEKLF
V gene: TRBV28
J gene: TRBJ1-4

CDR3 protein: ASSTPYNEQF
V gene: TRBV6-5
J gene: TRBJ2-1

CDR3 protein: ASSQNRDRELAGFYEQY
V gene: TRBV23-1
J gene: TRBJ2-7

CDR3 protein: ASSQGYEQY
V gene: TRBV28
J gene: TRBJ2-7

CDR3 protein: ASSTPDRDFTGELF
V gene: TRBV6-2/TRBV6-3
J gene: TRBJ2-2

CDR3 protein: ASASPSGNYEQY
V gene: TRBV19
J gene: TRBJ2-7

CDR3 protein: ASSDGENTEAF
V gene: TRBV6-4
J gene: TRBJ1-1

CDR3 protein: ASSAPGQGPQETQY
V gene: TRBV9
J gene: TRBJ2-5

CDR3 protein: ASSQGSRSHEQY
V gene: TRBV14
J gene: TRBJ2-7

CDR3 protein: ASSYSTAGTANTEAF
V gene: TRBV6-2/TRBV6-3
J gene: TRBJ1-1

CDR3 protein: ATGTGGYGEQF
V gene: TRBV24-1
J gene: TRBJ2-1

CDR3 protein: ASSGTSGSYEQY
V gene: TRBV6-6
J gene: TRBJ2-7

CDR3 protein: ASSEEWGGQPQH
V gene: TRBV2
J gene: TRBJ1-5